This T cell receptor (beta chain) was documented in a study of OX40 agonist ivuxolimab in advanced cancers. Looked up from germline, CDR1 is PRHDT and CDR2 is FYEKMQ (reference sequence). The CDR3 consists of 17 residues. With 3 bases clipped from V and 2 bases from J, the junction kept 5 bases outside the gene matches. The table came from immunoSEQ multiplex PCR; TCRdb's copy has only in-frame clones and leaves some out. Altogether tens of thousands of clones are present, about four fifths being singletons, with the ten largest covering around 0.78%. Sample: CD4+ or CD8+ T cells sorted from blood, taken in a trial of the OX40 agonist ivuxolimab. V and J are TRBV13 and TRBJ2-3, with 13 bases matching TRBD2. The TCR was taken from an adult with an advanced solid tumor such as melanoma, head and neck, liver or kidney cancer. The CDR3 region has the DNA TGTGCCAGCAGCTTGGGGACTAGCGGGGATTTCACAGATACGCAGTATTTT. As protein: CASSLGTSGDFTDTQYF.